These T cell receptor beta chains were read from a single sample in a study of vaccination and CD4 T cells after COVID-19. TCRdb used MiXCR to reprocess the PCR reads, holding one entry per CDR3 protein. The sample lists approximately 6,000 distinct CDR3 sequences, about 32% occurring once. Their antigen targets remain unknown. Sequenced: CD4+ T cells from blood, cultured in vitro. All receptors derive from a human donor in good health. Both conserved end residues are part of each CDR3. D genes are given only for firm matches. Clone size, where shown, is once, few, many, or a class for clones that have expanded.

TRBV6-5,.,.,TRBJ1-1,TGTGCCAGCAGTTACCGAAGGCGGATGAACACTGAAGCTTTCTTT,CASSYRRRMNTEAFF
TRBV15,.,few,TRBJ2-3,TGTGCCACCCAAGTAGGCTCCACAGATACGCAGTATTTT,CATQVGSTDTQYF
TRBV7-9,TRBD1,.,TRBJ1-1,TGTGCCAGCAGCTTAGCAAAGGGACAGGGTGTTTTCTTT,CASSLAKGQGVFF
TRBV27,.,few,TRBJ2-2,TGTGCCAGCATGATTGGACAGTCGAACACCGGGGAGCTGTTTTTT,CASMIGQSNTGELFF
TRBV12-3/TRBV12-4,.,.,TRBJ2-7,TGTGCCAGCAGGGAAGGACAGTCTGTCTACTACGAGCAGTACTTC,CASREGQSVYYEQYF
TRBV27,.,few,TRBJ1-5,TGTGCCACGAGAAAAAACAGTCTTCAGCCCCAGCATTTT,CATRKNSLQPQHF
TRBV2,TRBD1,.,TRBJ2-3,TGTGCCAGCAGTGATTGGGACAGGGGGCATGTTGGGGGAGATACGCAGTATTTT,CASSDWDRGHVGGDTQYF
TRBV6-1,.,.,TRBJ2-6,TGTGCCAGCATACCCGTACTGGCTGGGGCCAACGTCCTGACTTTC,CASIPVLAGANVLTF
TRBV27,TRBD2,.,TRBJ2-5,TGTGCCAGCAGTCGCGGGACTAGCGGGAAAGAGACCCAGTACTTC,CASSRGTSGKETQYF
TRBV6-1,TRBD1,.,TRBJ2-2,TGTGCCAGGAGAGACAGGGTATACAACACCGGGGAGCTGTTTTTT,CARRDRVYNTGELFF
TRBV20-1,.,.,TRBJ1-2,TGCAGTGCTACCAGAGGACACCGCTATGGCTACACCTTC,CSATRGHRYGYTF
TRBV12-3/TRBV12-4,TRBD2,.,TRBJ2-2,TGTGCCAGCAGTTTAGGACTAGCGGGAACCGGGGAGCTGTTTTTT,CASSLGLAGTGELFF
TRBV6-1,.,.,TRBJ1-5,TGTGCCAGCAGACGCCAGGGGAGTAGCAATCAGCCCCAGCATTTT,CASRRQGSSNQPQHF
TRBV6-5,.,few,TRBJ1-1,TGTGCCAGCAGTTACTCGAAGGGGGGGAGTGAAGCTTTCTTT,CASSYSKGGSEAFF
TRBV5-1,.,.,TRBJ2-5,TGCGCCAGCAGCTTTACTGGGGAAGAGACCCAGTACTTC,CASSFTGEETQYF
TRBV30,.,.,TRBJ1-2,TGTGCCTGGAGTTATAGCGCTGGCTACACCTTC,CAWSYSAGYTF
TRBV27,.,few,TRBJ2-2,TGTGCCAGCAGTTTAGTGGGGACCGGGGAGCTGTTTTTT,CASSLVGTGELFF
TRBV6-1,TRBD1,few,TRBJ2-5,TGTGCCAGCACCTACAGGGGGATGAGTGAGACCCAGTACTTC,CASTYRGMSETQYF
TRBV6-1,.,.,TRBJ1-2,TGTGCCAGCAGTGCGTTCGGGAGAGGGGAGTACGATGGCTACACCTTC,CASSAFGRGEYDGYTF
TRBV11-2,.,few,TRBJ2-2,TGTGCCAGCAGCTTAGGTCAAGGGGAGCTGTTTTTT,CASSLGQGELFF
TRBV7-6,.,.,TRBJ2-1,TGTGCCAGCAGCCGCGCAGCCAACTCCTACAATGAGCAGTTCTTC,CASSRAANSYNEQFF
TRBV20-1,TRBD2,.,TRBJ2-3,TGCAGTGCTAGAGCTCCTGGGGGGACTAGCGGGGACCGAGATACGCAGTATTTT,CSARAPGGTSGDRDTQYF
TRBV5-1,.,few,TRBJ2-2,TGCGCCAGCAGCTTTGACAGGGCGGGGACCGGGGAGCTGTTTTTT,CASSFDRAGTGELFF
TRBV20-1,.,.,TRBJ2-5,TGCAGTGCTAAGAAGGAAGAGACCCAGTGCTTC,CSAKKEETQCF
TRBV18,.,once,TRBJ1-1,TGTGCCAGCTCACCCCCGGGGTTGAACACTGAAGCTTTCTTT,CASSPPGLNTEAFF
TRBV12-3/TRBV12-4,.,.,TRBJ1-1,TGTGCCAGCTCCCAGGGAATGAACACTGAAGCTTTCTTT,CASSQGMNTEAFF
TRBV12-3/TRBV12-4,TRBD2,.,TRBJ2-1,TGTGCCAGCAGCGTACCTAAGCGGGGGGGGATGAATGAGCAGTTCTTC,CASSVPKRGGMNEQFF
TRBV20-1,.,.,TRBJ1-5,TGCAGTGCCGGGGAACCCGAAGGGCATTTT,CSAGEPEGHF
TRBV27,TRBD1,.,TRBJ1-2,TGTGCCAGCAGTCCCGTGGGGGACAGGGGCGGGTTCGGCTATGGCTACACCTTC,CASSPVGDRGGFGYGYTF
TRBV7-9,.,.,TRBJ1-2,TGTGCCAGCAGCCGCGGACTGAGGGGCTACACCTTC,CASSRGLRGYTF
TRBV10-3,.,.,TRBJ1-1,TGTGCCACCAGCGGACAGTTAGGAAGAGGAGACACTGAAGCTTTCTTT,CATSGQLGRGDTEAFF
TRBV7-9,.,.,TRBJ1-3,TGTGCCAGCAGCCTCGGCGGCGGATTGAGATCCTCTGGAAACACCATATATTTT,CASSLGGGLRSSGNTIYF
TRBV6-1,.,few,TRBJ1-2,TGTGCCAGCAGCCCCAAAGAACAGGGAGCGGTGTATGGCTACACCTTC,CASSPKEQGAVYGYTF
TRBV20-1,.,medium-sized,TRBJ1-5,TGCAGTGCTACAAGGAGGGGAATCAATCAGCCCCAGCATTTT,CSATRRGINQPQHF
TRBV3-1,TRBD1,.,TRBJ1-1,TGTGCCAGCAGACTCAGGGGGCAGGACACTGAAGCTTTCTTT,CASRLRGQDTEAFF
TRBV29-1,TRBD1,.,TRBJ1-4,TGCAGCGTCGCTGGACAGGGAGAAAAACTGTTTTTT,CSVAGQGEKLFF
TRBV7-8,.,few,TRBJ1-1,TGTGCCAGCAGCTTAGGAGTTGAAGCTTTCTTT,CASSLGVEAFF
TRBV7-9,.,.,TRBJ1-1,TGTGCCAGCAGCCTCATGAACACTGAAGCTTTCTTT,CASSLMNTEAFF
TRBV12-3/TRBV12-4,.,.,TRBJ2-7,TGTGCCAGCAAAGAGGGGCCCTTAGACGAGCAGTACTTC,CASKEGPLDEQYF
TRBV20-1,.,.,TRBJ2-1,TGCAGTGCTGAGAGCTACAATGGGCAGTTCTTC,CSAESYNGQFF
TRBV6-1,.,.,TRBJ2-7,TGTGCCAGCACAGGGGCCAACTACGAGCAGTACTTC,CASTGANYEQYF
TRBV20-1,TRBD2,.,TRBJ2-3,TGCAGTCCCCCAACGCCGCGGGGGGCTAGCACAGATACGCAGTATTTT,CSPPTPRGASTDTQYF
TRBV6-1,.,.,TRBJ1-2,TGTGCCAGCTCACCGGACATCAGGCATGGCTACACCTTC,CASSPDIRHGYTF
TRBV18,TRBD1,few,TRBJ1-1,TGTGCCAGCTCACCATTTGGACAGGGGGATGCTGAAGCTTTCTTT,CASSPFGQGDAEAFF
TRBV21-1,.,.,TRBJ1-5,TGTGCCAGCAGCAAAGGGGGACAGGGGGCGATTGTGGACAATCAGCCCCAGCATTTT,CASSKGGQGAIVDNQPQHF
TRBV18,TRBD1,.,TRBJ1-1,TGTGCCAGCTCACCTCGACAGGGTCGGTCCACTGAAGCTTTCTTT,CASSPRQGRSTEAFF
TRBV6-5,.,.,TRBJ2-1,TGTGCCAGCAGTTCCGACAGGCACAATGAGCAGTTCTTC,CASSSDRHNEQFF
TRBV7-3,.,medium-sized,TRBJ1-1,TGTGCCAGCAGCTCCACCGGGACAACGACAGAAGCTTTCTTT,CASSSTGTTTEAFF
TRBV11-2,.,once,TRBJ2-7,TGTGCCAGCAGTCAAGAGGGGGTCTCCTACGAGCAGTACTTC,CASSQEGVSYEQYF
TRBV18,.,.,TRBJ1-2,TGTGCCAGCTCACTGGGACTTAATGGCTACACCTTC,CASSLGLNGYTF
TRBV20-1,.,few,TRBJ2-2,TGCAGTGCCCAGGAGGGGGCCGGGGAGCTGTTTTTT,CSAQEGAGELFF
TRBV6-1,TRBD2,few,TRBJ2-1,TGTGCCAGCAGTGAACTAGCGGGGGGCTACAATGAGCAGTTCTTC,CASSELAGGYNEQFF
TRBV20-1,.,.,TRBJ1-4,TGCAGTGCTACAGGCCGAAATGAAAAACTGTTTTTT,CSATGRNEKLFF